The present entry profiles one TCR beta chain with its context. Its antigen is currently unknown. The data were taken from a study of cytomegalovirus exposure and HLA in healthy donors. Study as a whole: The roughly 120 validation repertoires, a later analysis reported, used the same platform as the roughly 610 first-cohort repertoires.

The germline gives CDR1 ENHRY, CDR2 SYGVKD. Trimming pared 6 bases from V and 5 bases from J, leaving 11 bases between. CDR3 length: 13 amino acids. Overall study findings and caveats: Rarity characterized most TCR sequences, yet some public TCRs appeared in many donors. The study designated around 150 TCR beta chains cytomegalovirus-associated.

Sequencing used immunoSEQ multiplex PCR; TCRdb keeps in-frame clones, though not all of them. The sample holds 200,000 to 250,000 clones, approximately 82% seen once. The 120-subject validation cohort, separate from the roughly 700-subject first cohort, included the donors. The source of this sequence is a woman in her late teens or twenties in good health and CMV-seronegative. The sequencing input was PBMCs. The chain joins TRBV10-3 to TRBJ1-5; a possible D gene is TRBD1 (6 bases). The CDR3: CAISSDSYQPQHF. For the CDR3, the DNA is TGTGCCATCAGCTCGGACAGTTATCAGCCCCAGCATTTT.